The TCR beta chain under discussion was sequenced for a study of T cell repertoires in cytomegalovirus infection. TCRdb called the reads again in MiXCR, with one record for every CDR3 protein. The sample contains about 130,000 distinct CDR3 sequences, 20% to 30% of which appear only once. A remark on this clonotype: Antigen unknown.

V dropped 1 base and J dropped 5 bases, with 11 bases sitting between them. Germline V CDR1 and CDR2: DFQATT, SNEGSKA (reference sequence). CDR3 size: 13 residues. The TCR comes from a human donor in good health (CMV status not recorded). Some clones in this sample may be carry-over from other donors' samples. The chain employs TRBV20-1 and TRBJ1-1; no clear D. Sequencing was done on a sample of PBMCs, sequenced either directly or after in vitro stimulation (not recorded which). The CDR3 DNA sequence: TGCAGTGCTAGAGGAACATTCGTTACTGAAGCTTTCTTT. Translated: CSARGTFVTEAFF.